The next 7 T cell receptor beta chains were all read from a single sample in a study of CXCR3-negative and CXCR3-positive naive CD8 T cells. The authors made the TRB cDNA libraries by 5' RACE using UMI labels. From the 5' RACE reads, TCRdb lists one entry per CDR3 protein and no DNA. This table holds approximately 56,000 distinct CDR3 sequences. Sequencing was done on a sample of memory CD8+ T cells from blood. All receptors derive from a human donor in good health. Some clones in this sample may be carry-over from other donors' samples.

V is TRBV7-2 and J is TRBJ2-7; TCRdb's assignment of TRBD1 cannot be checked, as there is no DNA. The CDR3 is 19 amino acids. The germline V gene has CDR1 SGHTA and CDR2 FQGNSA. The CDR3 sequence is CASSLLGTGQGPIGGEQYF.

This chain uses TRBV6-4 with TRBJ2-7. This CDR3 contains 15 residues. The germline V gene has CDR1 MRHNA and CDR2 SNTAGT. The CDR3 protein is CASSVVVDRSYEQYF.

This chain uses TRBV29-1 with TRBJ2-1; lacking DNA, the TRBD1 call made by TCRdb goes unchecked. Germline CDR1 reads SQVTM; CDR2 reads ANQGSEA. The CDR3 is 16 residues long. The CDR3 here is CSVVLETGTFYNEQFF.

The genes are TRBV4-3 and TRBJ2-5. Looked up from germline, CDR1 is LGHNA and CDR2 is YSLEER. The CDR3 is 14 residues long. The CDR3: CASSQSLDIETQYF.

The genes are TRBV5-4 and TRBJ2-1; TCRdb outputs TRBD2, but without DNA this stays unchecked. This CDR3 comprises 19 residues. Germline CDR1 and CDR2: SGHNT and YYREEE (reference sequence). CDR3 protein: CASSLAIGVWTSGDNEQFF.

The rearrangement uses TRBV7-9 and TRBJ2-1; the TCRdb D gene call, TRBD2, has no DNA to confirm it. The CDR3 totals 15 residues. Germline V CDR1 and CDR2: SEHNR, FQNEAQ (reference sequence). The CDR3 is CASSDAGGPLPEQFF.

The chain couples TRBV11-2 to TRBJ2-1; TCRdb reports TRBD2, a call that lacks DNA to check it against. This CDR3 has 16 amino acids. Looked up from germline, CDR1 is SGHAT and CDR2 is FQNNGV. The CDR3 sequence: CASSFPTSGATNEQFF.